This entry lists 29 T cell receptor beta chains sequenced from one sample in a study of shared clonotypes between healthy human individuals. The data were produced by immunoSEQ multiplex PCR, yet TCRdb's version contains in-frame clones alone and is incomplete. Seen here are roughly 700,000 clones, around 91% observed once, and the top ten hold 30% to 40%. The specimen was memory CD8+ T cells from PBMCs. Subset described: CD45RO+ cells pooled with CCR7-negative TemRA cells. The receptors shown here come from a man aged 18 to 29 in good health. Some clones in this sample may be carry-over from other donors' samples.

This chain joins TRBV7-9 and TRBJ2-3, with 7 bases aligning to TRBD2. From germline, CDR1 is SEHNR and CDR2 FQNEAQ (reference sequence). This CDR3 region has 16 residues. Trimming removed 4 bases from V and 0 bases from J; junction bases left unmatched: 7. In DNA form, the CDR3 reads TGTGCCAGCAGCTCCCAGCGTAGCGGGAGCACAGATACGCAGTATTTT. Translation: CASSSQRSGSTDTQYF.

The V gene is TRBV5-6, the J gene TRBJ2-3; TRBD1 is a possible D gene (6 bases). The germline gives CDR1 SGHDT, CDR2 YYEEEE. CDR3 length: 15 amino acids. Trimming removed 4 bases from V and 2 bases from J, with 14 bases in between. CDR3 bases: TGTGCCAGCAGCGTGGGGGACACCACCACAGATACGCAGTATTTT. This encodes CASSVGDTTTDTQYF.

This rearrangement joins TRBV5-6 to TRBJ2-1; D is perhaps TRBD2 (5 bases). Germline V gene lookup returns CDR1 SGHDT and CDR2 YYEEEE. This CDR3 has 14 residues. Trimming pared 2 bases from V and 6 bases from J, leaving 12 bases between. The chain's CDR3 is CASSFPSSGNEQFF. The DNA for the CDR3 is TGTGCCAGCAGCTTTCCTAGCTCGGGCAATGAGCAGTTCTTC.

This chain joins TRBV7-2 and TRBJ2-7, with 11 bases lining up with TRBD2. Trimming removed 3 bases from V and 2 bases from J; junction bases left unmatched: 3. This CDR3 has 15 residues. Germline V gene lookup returns CDR1 SGHTA and CDR2 FQGNSA. CDR3 DNA sequence: TGTGCCAGCAGCTTGGGGACTAGCGGCACCTACGAGCAGTACTTC. Its translation is CASSLGTSGTYEQYF.

V usage is TRBV14 and J usage is TRBJ2-4; no clear D gene. CDR1 is SGHDN and CDR2 is FVKESK in the germline V gene. The length of the CDR3 is 16 residues. V was shortened by 1 base and J by 2 bases, with 12 bases between the two germline ends. Written as DNA, the CDR3 is TGTGCCAGCAGCCAAGGAGTGGGCCAGCCCAAAAACATTCAGTACTTC. Protein sequence: CASSQGVGQPKNIQYF.

This clone was seen only once. This chain joins TRBV5-4 and TRBJ2-7, with TRBD1 matching 10 bases. There are 14 residues in the CDR3. Losses at the gene ends were 5 bases for V and 2 bases for J; bases not matched to a gene: 4. CDR1 and CDR2 (germline): SGHNT, YYREEE (reference sequence). The CDR3 bases are TGTGCCAGCAGGCCCGGGACAGGGGCCTACGAGCAGTACTTC. Its translation is CASRPGTGAYEQYF. Full variable domain (remainder filled in from reference TRBV5-4 and TRBJ2-7): ETGVTQSPTHLIKTRGQQVTLRCSSQSGHNTVSWYQQALGQGPQFIFQYYREEENGRGNFPPRFSGLQFPNYSSELNVNALELDDSALYLCASRPGTGAYEQYFGPGTRLTVT.

This clone was recorded a few times. J is TRBJ1-1 and V is TRBV10-1, with D uncertain. The CDR3 consists of 12 residues. The germline gives CDR1 WNHNN, CDR2 SYGVQD (reference sequence). The V end lost 3 bases, the J end lost 2 bases, and 4 bases lay between the germline ends. CDR3 in DNA: TGCGCCAGCAGTGAAGGAAACACTGAAGCTTTCTTT. Residues: CASSEGNTEAFF.

The chain is built from TRBV30 and TRBJ2-5; a possible D gene is TRBD2 (6 bases). The CDR3 sequence is 16 residues long. The germline V gene has CDR1 GTSNPN and CDR2 SVGIG (reference sequence). Trimming removed 1 base at V and 2 bases at J, with 17 bases between. The CDR3 protein is CAWSDFGGTIQETQYF. The CDR3, as DNA: TGTGCCTGGAGTGATTTTGGCGGGACGATACAAGAGACCCAGTACTTC.

The J gene is TRBJ2-7, the V gene TRBV28; TRBD2 matches 7 bases. The CDR3 runs 15 residues. Trimming cost V 4 bases and J 2 bases; bases outside gene matches: 8. Looked up from germline, CDR1 is MDHEN and CDR2 is SYDVKM. CDR3 amino acids: CASSSPGTTPYEQYF. Written as DNA, the CDR3 is TGTGCCAGCAGTTCACCCGGGACTACCCCCTACGAGCAGTACTTC.

The gene calls are TRBV20-1 and TRBJ2-5; D unclear. Germline V gene lookup returns CDR1 DFQATT and CDR2 SNEGSKA (reference sequence). Deletions cut 7 bases from V and 1 base from J, with 7 bases between. This CDR3 region has 11 residues. The CDR3 nucleotides read TGCAGTGGATCCATCCAAGAGACCCAGTACTTC. Translation: CSGSIQETQYF.

In this sample, this clone turned up once. This rearrangement joins TRBV19 to TRBJ2-3; D call uncertain. Germline V gene data show CDR1 as LNHDA and CDR2 as SQIVND (reference sequence). This CDR3 contains 12 residues. Trimming took 0 bases from V and 3 from J, leaving 1 base between them. CDR3 DNA sequence: TGTGCCAGTAGTATAGAAACAGATACGCAGTATTTT. Its translation: CASSIETDTQYF. The variable domain in full, completed from reference TRBV19 and TRBJ2-3, reads DGGITQSPKYLFRKEGQNVTLSCEQNLNHDAMYWYRQDPGQGLRLIYYSQIVNDFQKGDIAEGYSVSREKKESFPLTVTSAQKNPTAFYLCASSIETDTQYFGPGTRLTVL.

Details on this clone: Other DNA sequences in this sample translate to the same CDR3. The rearrangement joins TRBV9 to TRBJ2-5, with D possibly being TRBD2 (5 bases). Germline CDR1 and CDR2: SGDLS and YYNGEE. The CDR3 sequence is 13 residues long. V shed 0 bases and J shed 5 bases, with 8 bases lying between them. The CDR3 DNA reads TGTGCCAGCAGCGTAGGAGGGTCGGAGACCCAGTACTTC. Translating it yields CASSVGGSETQYF. Full variable domain (missing parts from reference TRBV9 and TRBJ2-5): DSGVTQTPKHLITATGQRVTLRCSPRSGDLSVYWYQQSLDQGLQFLIQYYNGEERAKGNILERFSAQQFPDLHSELNLSSLELGDSALYFCASSVGGSETQYFGPGTRLLVL.

This chain uses TRBV9 with TRBJ2-2; D gene ambiguous. CDR1 SGDLS and CDR2 YYNGEE come from the germline V gene. The CDR3 runs to 15 residues. The V gene lost 3 bases and the J gene lost 7 bases, with 16 bases spanning the gap. The CDR3 sequence: CASSAYPASFGELFF. CDR3 bases: TGTGCCAGCAGCGCCTACCCTGCGTCCTTCGGGGAGCTGTTTTTT.

This chain links TRBV4-1 with TRBJ2-2; TRBD1 aligns across 9 bases. V shed 5 bases and J 4 bases; nucleotides not matched to a gene: 8. The CDR3 extends over 16 amino acids. CDR1 is MGHRA and CDR2 is YSYEKL in the germline V gene. The CDR3 is CASSRGDREFTGELFF. As DNA, the CDR3 is TGCGCCAGCAGCAGGGGGGACAGGGAATTCACCGGGGAGCTGTTTTTT.

The genes are TRBV4-3 and TRBJ2-3; no clear D gene. Germline CDR1 LGHNA, CDR2 YSLEER. V was trimmed by 0 bases and J by 3 bases, leaving 10 bases between them. This CDR3 is built from 15 residues. The CDR3 bases are TGCGCCAGCAGCCAAGACCGACCGTCTACAGATACGCAGTATTTT. Its translation is CASSQDRPSTDTQYF.

The chain carries TRBV28 and TRBJ1-1, with D perhaps matching TRBD1 (5 bases). The CDR3 totals 13 residues. Germline V gene sequence: CDR1 MDHEN, CDR2 SYDVKM. V lost 3 bases, J lost 1 base, and 6 bases lay in between. CDR3 nucleotide sequence: TGTGCCAGCAGTTTCACAGGGAACACTGAAGCTTTCTTT. It encodes CASSFTGNTEAFF.

This chain uses TRBV27 with TRBJ2-7; 12 positions match TRBD2. Per the germline V gene, CDR1 is MNHEY and CDR2 is SMNVEV (reference sequence). The CDR3 runs 17 residues. Germline trimming cut 0 bases from V and 2 bases from J; bases unmatched to any gene: 5. CDR3 sequence reads: CASSLSPGLAGPYEQYF. CDR3 sequence (DNA): TGTGCCAGCAGTTTATCTCCTGGACTAGCGGGACCCTACGAGCAGTACTTC.

This sequence joins TRBV7-9 and TRBJ1-1; 7 nucleotides align to TRBD1. This CDR3 is 12 amino acids long. The trim removed 5 bases at V and 12 bases at J, leaving 9 bases unmatched. CDR1 and CDR2 (germline): SEHNR, FQNEAQ (reference sequence). The CDR3 DNA follows: TGTGCCAGCAGCATGCTAGGGGGCGCAACTTTCTTT. Translated: CASSMLGGATFF.

CDR3 region: CASSVGEGSSYEQYF. The DNA of the CDR3 is TGTGCCAGCAGCGTAGGGGAGGGGAGCTCCTACGAGCAGTACTTC. The rearrangement uses TRBV9 and TRBJ2-7, with 7 positions matching TRBD2. CDR1 SGDLS and CDR2 YYNGEE come from the germline V gene. This CDR3 region has 15 residues. Trimming removed 0 bases from V and 0 bases from J; junction bases left unmatched: 3.

V gene TRBV27 combines with J gene TRBJ1-6; no clear D gene. Trimming stripped 3 bases from V and 4 bases from J, with 7 bases between. This CDR3 has 14 amino acids. Germline V CDR1 and CDR2: MNHEY, SMNVEV (reference sequence). The CDR3 spells CASSFGAYNSPLHF. The DNA of the CDR3 is TGTGCCAGCAGTTTTGGAGCTTATAATTCACCCCTCCACTTT.

This clone was counted a single time. The chain carries TRBV7-6 and TRBJ2-1; the match to TRBD2 covers 8 bases. V lost 2 bases and J lost 5; bases outside the gene matches: 17. CDR3 length: 19 residues. Per germline, CDR1 SGHVS and CDR2 FNYEAQ. The CDR3 DNA reads as TGTGCCAGCAGCTTATATGATTGGAGCGGGAGTCAAGGCGACAATGAGCAGTTCTTC. This encodes CASSLYDWSGSQGDNEQFF.

The gene calls are TRBV27 and TRBJ2-1; TRBD1 agrees at 7 bases. Germline V gene lookup returns CDR1 MNHEY and CDR2 SMNVEV (reference sequence). Losses at the gene ends were 6 bases for V and 2 bases for J; bases not matched to a gene: 7. The CDR3 spans 15 residues. DNA of the CDR3: TGTGCCAGCAGCCCTGCCGGGACAGCCTACAATGAGCAGTTCTTC. Its protein product is CASSPAGTAYNEQFF.

This chain uses TRBV4-1 with TRBJ2-3; 12 nucleotides line up with TRBD2. CDR1 is MGHRA and CDR2 is YSYEKL in the germline V gene. The CDR3 has 21 amino acids. V shed 2 bases and J 2 bases; nucleotides not matched to a gene: 17. CDR3: CASSQKPPRLAGVGYTDTQYF. The CDR3 nucleotides read TGCGCCAGCAGCCAAAAACCCCCCCGACTAGCGGGAGTGGGCTACACAGATACGCAGTATTTT.

Details on this clone: Other nucleotide sequences from this sample produce the same CDR3. The chain combines TRBV6-5 with TRBJ2-2; D not certain. The V end was cut by 0 bases, the J end by 2 bases, with 4 bases between. Per the germline V gene, CDR1 is MNHEY and CDR2 is SVGAGI. The CDR3 extends over 14 amino acids. Here the CDR3 DNA reads TGTGCCAGCAGTTACTCGAGAAACACCGGGGAGCTGTTTTTT. This encodes CASSYSRNTGELFF.

This clone appeared once. The rearrangement joins TRBV27 to TRBJ1-4, with 8 bases fitting TRBD1. This CDR3 contains 14 residues. After removal of 3 bases from V and 8 bases from J, the junction contained 5 bases not matched to a gene. Germline lookup yields CDR1 MNHEY and CDR2 SMNVEV (reference sequence). The CDR3 bases are TGTGCCAGCAGTTTCACAGGGGGGTTAGAAAAACTGTTTTTT. This encodes CASSFTGGLEKLFF.

In the case of this clone: A far larger clone is one base from this, pointing to a likely read error. The chain combines TRBV7-6 with TRBJ1-1, with D possibly matching TRBD1 (5 bases). This CDR3 region has 15 residues. Per germline, CDR1 SGHVS and CDR2 FNYEAQ. CDR3 coding DNA: TGTGCCGGCAGCTTAAGCGCAGGGTTAGGTACTGAAGCTTTCTTT. This translates into CAGSLSAGLGTEAFF. Based on the CDR3 plus reference TRBV7-6 and TRBJ1-1, the full variable domain is GAGVSQSPRYKVTKRGQDVALRCDPISGHVSLYWYRQALGQGPEFLTYFNYEAQQDKSGLPNDRFSAERPEGSISTLTIQRTEQRDSAMYRCAGSLSAGLGTEAFFGQGTRLTVV.

The rearrangement links TRBV7-9 to TRBJ2-1, with 8 bases that match TRBD1. The germline CDR1 and CDR2 sequences are SEHNR and FQNEAQ (reference sequence). Trimming cost V 5 bases and J 5 bases; bases outside gene matches: 11. CDR3 length: 16 residues. As DNA, the CDR3 is TGTGCCAGCAGCGCTAGGACAGGGAGTCCCCACAATGAGCAGTTCTTC. Its protein is CASSARTGSPHNEQFF.

The rearrangement joins TRBV10-1 to TRBJ1-2; 10 bases agree with TRBD1. This CDR3 region has 17 residues. V shed 10 bases, J shed 4 bases, and the junction held 18 bases outside the gene matches. CDR1 and CDR2 (germline): WNHNN, SYGVQD (reference sequence). The CDR3 coding sequence is TGCGCCACCATGGACCGGGACAGGGGTTCACCACCCTATGGCTACACCTTC. The encoded protein is CATMDRDRGSPPYGYTF.

The chain links TRBV27 to TRBJ1-1; a weak D match, TRBD1 (5 bases). With 7 bases removed from V and 1 base from J, the gap between germline ends came to 10 bases. CDR3 length: 13 amino acids. CDR1 MNHEY and CDR2 SMNVEV come from the germline V gene (reference sequence). CDR3 residues: CASTAGGNTEAFF. The CDR3 region has the DNA TGTGCCAGCACGGCGGGGGGGAACACTGAAGCTTTCTTT.